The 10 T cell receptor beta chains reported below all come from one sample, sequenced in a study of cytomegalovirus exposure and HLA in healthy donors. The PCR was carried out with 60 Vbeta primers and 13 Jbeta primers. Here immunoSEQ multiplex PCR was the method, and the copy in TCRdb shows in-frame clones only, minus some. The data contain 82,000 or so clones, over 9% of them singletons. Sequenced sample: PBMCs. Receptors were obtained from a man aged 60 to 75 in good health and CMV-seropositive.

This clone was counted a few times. CDR3 sequence (DNA): TGTGCCAGCAGTTTATATTGGACAGTCGATGCAACTAATGAAAAACTGTTTTTT. Translation gives CASSLYWTVDATNEKLFF. The chain couples TRBV28 to TRBJ1-4; D is possibly TRBD1 (6 bases). V gave up 1 base and J gave up 0 bases, with 15 bases separating them. The germline V gene has CDR1 MDHEN and CDR2 SYDVKM. The length of the CDR3 is 18 residues.

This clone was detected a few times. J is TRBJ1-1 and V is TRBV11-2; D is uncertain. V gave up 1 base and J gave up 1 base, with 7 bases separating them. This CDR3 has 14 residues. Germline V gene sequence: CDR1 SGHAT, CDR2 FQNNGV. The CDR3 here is CASSLGVTNTEAFF. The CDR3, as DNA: TGTGCCAGCAGCTTAGGAGTCACGAACACTGAAGCTTTCTTT. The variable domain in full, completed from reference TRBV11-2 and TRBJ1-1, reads EAGVAQSPRYKIIEKRQSVAFWCNPISGHATLYWYQQILGQGPKLLIQFQNNGVVDDSQLPKDRFSAERLKGVDSTLKIQPAKLEDSAVYLCASSLGVTNTEAFFGQGTRLTVV.

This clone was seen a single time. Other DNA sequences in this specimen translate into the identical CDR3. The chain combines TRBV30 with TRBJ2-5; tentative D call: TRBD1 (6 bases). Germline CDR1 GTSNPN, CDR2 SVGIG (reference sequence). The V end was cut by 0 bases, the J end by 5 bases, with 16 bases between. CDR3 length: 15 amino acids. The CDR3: CAWSVGTGNTETQYF. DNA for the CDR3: TGTGCCTGGAGTGTAGGTACAGGGAATACCGAGACCCAGTACTTC.

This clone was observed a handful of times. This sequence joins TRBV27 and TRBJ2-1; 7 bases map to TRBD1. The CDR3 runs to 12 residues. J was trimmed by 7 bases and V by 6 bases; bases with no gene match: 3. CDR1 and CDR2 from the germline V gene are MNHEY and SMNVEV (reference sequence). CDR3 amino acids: CASRTGWNEQFF. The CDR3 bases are TGTGCCAGCAGGACAGGGTGGAATGAGCAGTTCTTC.

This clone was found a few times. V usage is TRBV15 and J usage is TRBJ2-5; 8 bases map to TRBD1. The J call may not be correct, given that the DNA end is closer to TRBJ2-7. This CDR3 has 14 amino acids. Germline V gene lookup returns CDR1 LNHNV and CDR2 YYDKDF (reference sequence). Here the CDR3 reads CATSPGTGSYEQYF. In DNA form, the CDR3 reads TGTGCCACCAGCCCCGGGACAGGCTCCTACGAGCAGTACTTC.

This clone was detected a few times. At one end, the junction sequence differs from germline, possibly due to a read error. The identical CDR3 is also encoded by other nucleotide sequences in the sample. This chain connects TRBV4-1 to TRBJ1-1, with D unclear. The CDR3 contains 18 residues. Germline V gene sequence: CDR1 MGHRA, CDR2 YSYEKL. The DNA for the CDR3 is TGCGCCAGCACCCAACCCCGGGCGGGCATCTATGTTGGCACTGAAGCCTTCTTT. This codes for CASTQPRAGIYVGTEAFF.

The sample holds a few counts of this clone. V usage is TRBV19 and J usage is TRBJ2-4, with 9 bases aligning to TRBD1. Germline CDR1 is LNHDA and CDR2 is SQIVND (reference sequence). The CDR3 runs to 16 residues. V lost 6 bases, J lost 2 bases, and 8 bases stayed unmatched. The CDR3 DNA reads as TGTGCCAGTAGCCCGGGACAGGGAGTCCCCAAAAACATTCAGTACTTC. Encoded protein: CASSPGQGVPKNIQYF.

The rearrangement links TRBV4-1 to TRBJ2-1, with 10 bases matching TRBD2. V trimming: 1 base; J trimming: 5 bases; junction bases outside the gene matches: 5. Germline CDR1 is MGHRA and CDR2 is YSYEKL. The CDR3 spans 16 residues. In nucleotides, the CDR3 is TGCGCCAGCAGCCAAGTTTCCCTAGCGGGGGACAATGAGCAGTTCTTC. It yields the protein CASSQVSLAGDNEQFF.

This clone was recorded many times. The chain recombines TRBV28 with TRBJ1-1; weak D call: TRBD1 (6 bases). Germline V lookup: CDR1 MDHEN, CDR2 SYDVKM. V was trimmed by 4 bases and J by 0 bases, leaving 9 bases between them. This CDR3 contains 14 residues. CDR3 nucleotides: TGTGCCAGCAGTTACAGGGCCATGAACACTGAAGCTTTCTTT. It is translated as CASSYRAMNTEAFF.

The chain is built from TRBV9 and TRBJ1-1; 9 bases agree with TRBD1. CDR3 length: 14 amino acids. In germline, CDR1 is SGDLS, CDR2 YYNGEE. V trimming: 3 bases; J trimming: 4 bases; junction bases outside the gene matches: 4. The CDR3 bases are TGTGCCAGCAGCGCCCAGACAGGGGGCACTGAAGCTTTCTTT. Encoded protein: CASSAQTGGTEAFF.